This T cell receptor (beta chain) was sequenced for a study of blood T cell repertoires in COVID-19. The overall study: The cDNA or gDNA used as material had been derived from T cells, B-cell-depleted T cells, or PBMCs.

This clone occurred once. The Seattle patients, enrolled during active infection, were followed longitudinally. Original handling: Quantification of nucleated cells was approximated via reference gene primer amplification. The protocol was immunoSEQ multiplex PCR, while the TCRdb copy is restricted to in-frame clones and leaves out a portion. From that table come the V and J calls and clone size; the DNA was used to work out D and trimming. Among about 440,000 clones listed, about 91% were seen once. Trimming took 7 bases from V and 0 from J, leaving 18 bases between them. Germline loops: CDR1 MNHNY, CDR2 SVGAGI (reference sequence). The CDR3 covers 16 residues.

V is TRBV6-6 and J is TRBJ1-1, with D perhaps TRBD1 (5 bases). The source material was peripheral blood. The source is a woman between 45 and 65 years old with COVID-19, enrolled during active disease. The CDR3, as DNA: TGTGCCAGCAATAGGCGCCAGGGAGGTATGAACACTGAAGCTTTCTTT. As protein: CASNRRQGGMNTEAFF.